The clone carrying this TCR beta chain was seen once. The data were taken from a study of cytomegalovirus exposure and HLA in healthy donors. Use of 60 Vbeta and 13 Jbeta primers characterized the PCR. The protocol was immunoSEQ multiplex PCR, while the TCRdb copy is restricted to in-frame clones and leaves out a portion. The sample carries about 130,000 clones, around 70% recorded once. The ends were cut back, 6 bases at V and 5 bases at J, with 20 bases in the middle. CDR3 size: 15 residues. Germline V CDR1 and CDR2: SGHNT, YYREEE (reference sequence). The gene calls are TRBV5-4 and TRBJ2-5; D is perhaps TRBD2 (5 bases). The origin of this receptor is a man aged 40-50 years in good health and CMV-seropositive. What was sequenced was PBMCs. DNA for the CDR3: TGTGCCAGCAACAATCCCCTCGGAGGTGCGGAGACCCAGTACTTC. This translates into CASNNPLGGAETQYF.